Presented here are 25 T cell receptor beta chains from one specimen sequenced in a study of shared clonotypes between healthy human individuals. Some clones are missing from TCRdb's copy, which holds only in-frame ones; the method was immunoSEQ multiplex PCR. The table includes 600,000 or so clones, approximately 96% detected once. CD8 cells classed as naive were CD45RO-negative and positively selected for CCR7, excluding terminally differentiated effector memory CD45RA+ cells. The specimen was naive CD8+ T cells sorted from blood. These receptors originate from a woman aged 25 to 39 in good health.

The chain joins TRBV6-5 to TRBJ2-2, with D tentatively TRBD1 (5 bases). The CDR3 sequence is 15 residues long. Germline V gene lookup returns CDR1 MNHEY and CDR2 SVGAGI. V gave up 0 bases and J gave up 4 bases, with 9 bases separating them. The chain's CDR3 is CASSYSTEATGELFF. CDR3 nucleotide sequence: TGTGCCAGCAGTTACTCGACAGAGGCCACCGGGGAGCTGTTTTTT.

The rearrangement joins TRBV7-9 to TRBJ2-7; D gene ambiguous. V shed 0 bases and J shed 5 bases, with 14 bases lying between them. In germline, CDR1 is SEHNR, CDR2 FQNEAQ (reference sequence). This CDR3 is 15 amino acids long. CDR3 DNA sequence: TGTGCCAGCAGCTTAGCGATGGGGATACGACACGAGCAGTACTTC. The encoded protein is CASSLAMGIRHEQYF.

The rearrangement links TRBV7-9 to TRBJ2-3, with D hard to call. Trimming took 5 bases from V and 0 from J, leaving 12 bases between them. The germline CDR1 and CDR2 sequences are SEHNR and FQNEAQ (reference sequence). The CDR3 runs to 15 residues. The CDR3 nucleotides are TGTGCCAGCAGCGCATTGGTGAAAAGCACAGATACGCAGTATTTT. Protein product: CASSALVKSTDTQYF. The whole variable domain, filled in from reference TRBV7-9 and TRBJ2-3, reads DTGVSQNPRHKITKRGQNVTFRCDPISEHNRLYWYRQTLGQGPEFLTYFQNEAQLEKSRLLSDRFSAERPKGSFSTLEIQRTEQGDSAMYLCASSALVKSTDTQYFGPGTRLTVL.

This clone was observed a single time. The chain is built from TRBV10-1 and TRBJ2-5; unclear D gene. TRBJ2-7 matches the DNA end more closely, so the J call is doubtful. Germline loops: CDR1 WNHNN, CDR2 SYGVQD (reference sequence). The CDR3 length is 12 residues. For the CDR3, the DNA is TGCGCCAGCAGTGAATTGGGCTACGAGCAGTACTTC. As protein: CASSELGYEQYF.

The chain is built from TRBV20-1 and TRBJ2-7, with D unresolved. Germline CDR1 is DFQATT and CDR2 is SNEGSKA (reference sequence). This CDR3 has 11 residues. V lost 6 bases and J 5 bases, leaving 11 bases between the germline ends. For the CDR3, the DNA is TGCAGTGCCCAAGTAGGCCACGAGCAGTACTTC. Translating gives CSAQVGHEQYF.

The chain has TRBV6-1 and TRBJ1-1; no definite D call. From germline, CDR1 is MNHNS and CDR2 SASEGT. The length of the CDR3 is 14 residues. V shed 3 bases and J shed 2 bases, with 10 bases lying between them. Here the CDR3 reads CASSEPIRNTEAFF. CDR3 bases: TGTGCCAGCAGTGAGCCCATCCGAAACACTGAAGCTTTCTTT.

This chain links TRBV28 with TRBJ2-2; D possibly corresponds to TRBD2 (6 bases). This CDR3 is built from 14 residues. From germline, CDR1 is MDHEN and CDR2 SYDVKM. The V and J ends lost 7 bases and 3 bases respectively, with 12 bases between them. The CDR3 spells CASTQTRHTGELFF. CDR3 sequence (DNA): TGTGCCAGCACCCAGACTAGGCACACCGGGGAGCTGTTTTTT.

The rearrangement joins TRBV2 to TRBJ2-2; D gene ambiguous. This CDR3 has 14 residues. The germline CDR1 and CDR2 sequences are SNHLY and FYNNEI. The V end was cut by 1 base, the J end by 4 bases, with 7 bases between. CDR3 region: CASSEGGGTGELFF. The CDR3 DNA reads TGTGCCAGCAGTGAAGGGGGTGGCACCGGGGAGCTGTTTTTT.

The V call is TRBV2, the J call TRBJ2-1; D unresolved. The germline V and J ends were trimmed by 2 bases and 5 bases, with 7 bases remaining between them. The CDR3 extends over 13 amino acids. Germline V gives CDR1 SNHLY, CDR2 FYNNEI. CDR3 DNA: TGTGCCAGCAGTGAAATTCCCCACAATGAGCAGTTCTTC. This encodes CASSEIPHNEQFF.

V gene TRBV29-1 combines with J gene TRBJ2-5; the D gene could be TRBD1 or TRBD2 (5 bases each). TRBJ2-7 explains the end of the DNA better; the J call may be wrong. Germline V lookup: CDR1 SQVTM, CDR2 ANQGSEA. The CDR3 is 12 amino acids. The CDR3 region has the DNA TGCAGCGCCGGGGACGCCGGCTACGAGCAGTACTTC. Protein product: CSAGDAGYEQYF.

The CDR3 spells CASRDRTYNEQFF. CDR3 DNA sequence: TGTGCCAGCAGGGACAGGACCTACAATGAGCAGTTCTTC. V gene TRBV25-1 combines with J gene TRBJ2-1, with TRBD1 matching over 7 bases. The CDR3 runs 13 residues. Germline CDR1 reads MGHDK; CDR2 reads SYGVNS. V shed 6 bases, J shed 2 bases, and the junction held 1 base outside the gene matches.

The CDR3 DNA is TGTGCCACCAGCAGATCTACCAACAGGGGAGTTGATTATGGCTACACCTTC. Protein sequence: CATSRSTNRGVDYGYTF. V is TRBV15 and J is TRBJ1-2; 7 bases map to TRBD1. This CDR3 comprises 17 residues. V shed 2 bases and J 5 bases; nucleotides not matched to a gene: 14. Germline loops: CDR1 LNHNV, CDR2 YYDKDF (reference sequence).

This chain uses TRBV27 with TRBJ2-3, with D possibly being TRBD1 (6 bases). The CDR3 consists of 15 residues. V was shortened by 7 bases and J by 2 bases, with 16 bases between the two germline ends. Germline values: CDR1 MNHEY, CDR2 SMNVEV (reference sequence). The DNA of the CDR3 is TGTGCCAGCAACCCGGGGACAAGGGACACAGATACGCAGTATTTT. Its protein product is CASNPGTRDTDTQYF.

The V call is TRBV11-2, the J call TRBJ2-5; no definite D call. The end of the DNA fits TRBJ2-7 better, so the J call may be wrong. This CDR3 has 11 amino acids. Germline V lookup: CDR1 SGHAT, CDR2 FQNNGV. The CDR3 DNA reads TGTGCCAGCAGCTTATACGACGAGCAGTACTTC. Translated: CASSLYDEQYF.

The chain recombines TRBV7-9 with TRBJ1-4; possibly TRBD1 for D (5 bases). Trimming removed 3 bases from V and 4 bases from J, with 21 bases in between. The CDR3 covers 18 residues. The germline V gene has CDR1 SEHNR and CDR2 FQNEAQ (reference sequence). In DNA, the CDR3 is TGTGCCAGCAGCTTCCCCGGGACTACCCCCTTAGATAATGAAAAACTGTTTTTT. Encoded protein: CASSFPGTTPLDNEKLFF.

The V gene is TRBV2, the J gene TRBJ2-7; D is unresolved. This CDR3 region has 13 residues. Germline values: CDR1 SNHLY, CDR2 FYNNEI. The V end was cut by 11 bases, the J end by 5 bases, with 19 bases between. CDR3 region: CAVQSAGTNEQYF. In nucleotides, the CDR3 is TGTGCCGTCCAGAGCGCCGGTACCAACGAGCAGTACTTC.

The rearrangement links TRBV27 to TRBJ2-2; D perhaps matches TRBD2 (6 bases). Trimming left V 2 bases short and J 4 bases short, with 14 bases between. The CDR3 contains 16 residues. The V gene's germline CDR1 is MNHEY and CDR2 SMNVEV (reference sequence). This CDR3 reads CASSLLAGSGTGELFF. The CDR3 DNA follows: TGTGCCAGCAGTTTACTTGCGGGGTCGGGCACCGGGGAGCTGTTTTTT.

In its sample, this clone was seen once. DNA for the CDR3: TGCGCCAGCAGCCAAGTATTGGGGGACTATGGCTACACCTTC. As protein: CASSQVLGDYGYTF. V gene TRBV4-1 combines with J gene TRBJ1-2, with D maybe TRBD1 (5 bases). The V gene lost 1 base and the J gene lost 3 bases, with 9 bases spanning the gap. CDR3 length equals 14 residues. Per the germline V gene, CDR1 is MGHRA and CDR2 is YSYEKL.

V gene TRBV30 combines with J gene TRBJ2-7, with 8 bases aligning to TRBD1. J lost 3 bases, V lost 2 bases, and 9 bases had no gene match. The V gene's germline CDR1 is GTSNPN and CDR2 SVGIG (reference sequence). The CDR3 loop spans 15 amino acids. The CDR3: CAWSPGQGFYYEQYF. Written as DNA, the CDR3 is TGTGCCTGGAGTCCCGGACAGGGTTTTTACTACGAGCAGTACTTC.

The chain carries TRBV7-9 and TRBJ1-4, with 8 bases matching TRBD1. The CDR3 extends over 18 amino acids. The ends lost 5 bases at V and 11 bases at J; junction bases unmatched: 22. The V gene's germline CDR1 is SEHNR and CDR2 FQNEAQ (reference sequence). CDR3 DNA sequence: TGTGCCAGCAGCCCCCAGGGGGCAGGGGATCAAGTGACGGGTAAACTGTTTTTT. Encoded protein: CASSPQGAGDQVTGKLFF.

The chain is built from TRBV28 and TRBJ2-1, with 7 bases identical to TRBD1. The V and J ends lost 5 bases and 8 bases, in that order; junction bases with no gene match: 9. Germline V gene data show CDR1 as MDHEN and CDR2 as SYDVKM. The CDR3 is made up of 14 amino acids. The CDR3 sequence is CASSDNGQADEQFF. The CDR3 DNA follows: TGTGCCAGCAGTGACAATGGACAGGCTGATGAGCAGTTCTTC. Full variable domain (missing parts from reference TRBV28 and TRBJ2-1): DVKVTQSSRYLVKRTGEKVFLECVQDMDHENMFWYRQDPGLGLRLIYFSYDVKMKEKGDIPEGYSVSREKKERFSLILESASTNQTSMYLCASSDNGQADEQFFGPGTRLTVL.

The chain couples TRBV7-9 to TRBJ1-1; D not resolved. The germline gives CDR1 SEHNR, CDR2 FQNEAQ (reference sequence). V lost 6 bases and J 0 bases, leaving 11 bases between the germline ends. The CDR3 loop spans 14 amino acids. The DNA of the CDR3 is TGTGCCAGCAGTGAAAAAACAGTGAACACTGAAGCTTTCTTT. This encodes CASSEKTVNTEAFF.

The rearrangement uses TRBV5-6 and TRBJ2-5, with D perhaps matching TRBD1 or TRBD2 (5 bases each). The closer fit of TRBJ2-7 to the DNA end suggests the J call may be wrong. CDR3 length: 14 amino acids. Germline lookup yields CDR1 SGHDT and CDR2 YYEEEE. CDR3 DNA sequence: TGTGCCAGCAGACCCGGGACGACCCCCTACGAGCAGTACTTC. Amino acids: CASRPGTTPYEQYF.

The V gene is TRBV27, the J gene TRBJ2-6; D ambiguous. The V gene's germline CDR1 is MNHEY and CDR2 SMNVEV (reference sequence). The CDR3 runs 13 residues. V lost 6 bases to trimming and J lost 0 bases, with 3 bases between them. The CDR3 loop is CASSPSGANVLTF. The DNA for the CDR3 is TGTGCCAGCAGCCCCTCTGGGGCCAACGTCCTGACTTTC.

This chain joins TRBV10-3 and TRBJ1-1; TRBD1 might be the D (5 bases). The CDR3 is made up of 16 amino acids. The V gene lost 0 bases and the J gene lost 0 bases, with 11 bases spanning the gap. Germline-derived CDR1 and CDR2 are ENHRY and SYGVKD. The CDR3 DNA sequence: TGTGCCATCAGTGAGTCGGGGGTGGGTATGAACACTGAAGCTTTCTTT. Translation gives CAISESGVGMNTEAFF.